Listed below are T cell receptor beta chains from one sample, sequenced in a study of blood T cell repertoires in COVID-19. Only in-frame clones appear in the TCRdb table, and some are missing; sequencing was by immunoSEQ multiplex PCR. The sample has fewer than 350,000 clones, around 89% seen once; the top ten hold about 4.2%. The sequencing sample was made of peripheral blood. Every receptor here comes from a man aged 35 to 55 with acute or convalescent COVID-19. Both conserved end residues are part of each CDR3. The D gene is left open where the match is weak. Some rows mark clone size as missing; the rest say once, few, many or name a class of expanded clone.

NA	TRBV14	NA	TRBJ1-5	CASSQEGQPQHF	TGTGCCAGCAGCCAAGAGGGCCAGCCCCAGCATTTT
TRBD1	TRBV29-1	NA	TRBJ2-1	CTADRANEQFF	TGCACTGCGGACAGGGCGAATGAGCAGTTCTTC
NA	TRBV24-1	NA	TRBJ2-1	CATSDSPEPPTSYNEQFF	TGTGCCACCAGTGATTCGCCAGAGCCACCGACTTCCTACAATGAGCAGTTCTTC
TRBD1	TRBV3-1/TRBV3-2	NA	TRBJ1-3	CASSQDPGGGNTIYF	TGTGCCAGCAGCCAAGACCCAGGGGGAGGAAACACCATATATTTT
NA	TRBV11-2	NA	TRBJ1-2	CASSSALTEYGYTF	TGTGCCAGCAGCTCAGCCCTGACAGAGTATGGCTACACCTTC
NA	TRBV7-9	NA	TRBJ1-6	CASSASRNSPLHF	TGTGCCAGCAGCGCCAGCAGGAATTCACCCCTCCACTTT
NA	TRBV5-6	once	TRBJ2-7	CASSPRGPGSLYEQYF	TGTGCCAGCAGCCCGCGGGGACCCGGATCCCTTTACGAGCAGTACTTC
NA	TRBV9	NA	TRBJ1-1	CASRRGTNTEAFF	TGTGCCAGCAGGCGGGGGACTAACACTGAAGCTTTCTTT
TRBD1	TRBV3-1/TRBV3-2	NA	TRBJ2-7	CASSQESGGQGAVEQYF	TGTGCCAGCAGCCAAGAGTCGGGGGGACAGGGGGCGGTCGAGCAGTACTTC
TRBD2	TRBV9	NA	TRBJ2-1	CASSGGGANSLNEQFF	TGTGCCAGCAGCGGCGGGGGGGCTAATTCCCTCAATGAGCAGTTCTTC
TRBD1	TRBV6-2/TRBV6-3	NA	TRBJ2-2	CASSPRTGNTGELFF	TGTGCCAGCAGTCCGCGGACAGGAAACACCGGGGAGCTGTTTTTT
TRBD1	TRBV11-1	NA	TRBJ2-7	CASGGPGQGYEQYF	TGTGCCAGCGGTGGACCGGGACAGGGCTACGAGCAGTACTTC
NA	TRBV11-2	NA	TRBJ2-1	CASSLGGVEQFF	TGTGCCAGCAGCTTAGGAGGCGTTGAGCAGTTCTTC
NA	TRBV10-3	NA	TRBJ2-1	CAISESLRGEQFF	TGTGCCATCAGTGAGTCCTTGCGAGGTGAGCAGTTCTTC
TRBD1	TRBV19	NA	TRBJ2-7	CASSTTGGPSYEQYF	TGTGCCAGTAGTACTACAGGGGGCCCATCCTACGAGCAGTACTTC
TRBD1	TRBV6-6	NA	TRBJ1-5	CASSTRTGSAWQDSNQPQHF	TGTGCCAGCAGCACCAGGACAGGGAGCGCTTGGCAGGATAGCAATCAGCCCCAGCATTTT
NA	TRBV7-3	NA	TRBJ2-7	CASSLGWDGSYEQYF	TGTGCCAGCAGCCTAGGCTGGGACGGGAGCTACGAGCAGTACTTC
NA	TRBV2	NA	TRBJ2-1	CASGGANYNEQFF	TGTGCCAGCGGCGGGGCAAACTACAATGAGCAGTTCTTC
NA	TRBV19	NA	TRBJ1-6	CASSISGGSSYNSPLHF	TGTGCCAGTAGTATTTCAGGAGGAAGCTCCTATAATTCACCCCTCCACTTT
NA	TRBV3-1/TRBV3-2	NA	TRBJ1-1	CASSQVETEAFF	TGTGCCAGCAGCCAAGTAGAGACTGAAGCTTTCTTT
TRBD2	TRBV7-8	NA	TRBJ2-1	CASSWGTSVPYNEQFF	TGTGCCAGCAGCTGGGGGACTAGCGTGCCTTACAATGAGCAGTTCTTC
NA	TRBV2	NA	TRBJ1-6	CASSYDRLDNSPLHF	TGTGCCAGCAGTTACGACAGACTCGATAATTCACCCCTCCACTTT
NA	TRBV5-1	NA	TRBJ2-3	CASRPQAGDTTDTQYF	TGCGCCAGCAGACCTCAAGCAGGGGATACCACAGATACGCAGTATTTT
TRBD1	TRBV24-1	once	TRBJ1-1	CATSDPTNSGTGVERDTEAFF	TGTGCCACCAGTGATCCGACTAACTCCGGGACAGGGGTCGAGAGGGACACTGAAGCTTTCTTT
NA	TRBV4-1	NA	TRBJ2-1	CASSQDPPGSSYNEQFF	TGCGCCAGCAGCCAAGATCCCCCGGGAAGCTCCTACAATGAGCAGTTCTTC
NA	TRBV19	NA	TRBJ1-3	CASLSRGARGNTIYF	TGTGCCAGCCTCTCCCGGGGGGCGCGAGGAAACACCATATATTTT
NA	TRBV5-4	NA	TRBJ1-6	CASSPDTGRSPLHF	TGTGCCAGCAGCCCGGACACCGGACGATCACCCCTCCACTTT